These 28 T cell receptor beta chains originate from one sample sequenced in a study of chemoradiotherapy in HPV16-positive cancers. Profiled with immunoSEQ multiplex PCR; TCRdb holds only in-frame clones, not every one. Found here are tens of thousands of clones, around 76% of them singletons; the top ten hold more than 4.5%. Sequencing was performed on blood, taken from a patient who underwent chemoradiotherapy. The receptor source for this set is a human donor with HPV-associated anogenital cancer.

This sequence joins TRBV5-1 and TRBJ2-6, with 10 bases lining up with TRBD1. The J segment lost 2 bases and the V segment lost 5 bases, leaving 4 bases of the junction unmatched. The germline CDR1 and CDR2 sequences are SGHRS and YFSETQ. The length of the CDR3 is 16 residues. The CDR3 protein is CASSMTGGAGANVLTF. The CDR3 DNA is TGCGCCAGCAGTATGACAGGGGGCGCTGGGGCCAACGTCCTGACTTTC.

For the CDR3, the DNA is TGTGCCAGCAGCGCCGGGGGTGGATGGTGGAGCGGGTCTGCCGGGGAGCTGTTTTTT. It translates to CASSAGGGWWSGSAGELFF. The chain has TRBV9 and TRBJ2-2; D is possibly TRBD2 (6 bases). Germline V CDR1 and CDR2: SGDLS, YYNGEE. The CDR3 length is 19 residues. Deletions cut 3 bases from V and 6 bases from J, with 27 bases between. Together with reference TRBV9 and TRBJ2-2, the CDR3 gives the full variable domain: DSGVTQTPKHLITATGQRVTLRCSPRSGDLSVYWYQQSLDQGLQFLIQYYNGEERAKGNILERFSAQQFPDLHSELNLSSLELGDSALYFCASSAGGGWWSGSAGELFFGEGSRLTVL.

This chain connects TRBV6-1 to TRBJ2-7, with 8 bases fitting TRBD1. The CDR3 is 14 amino acids. The germline V gene encodes CDR1 MNHNS and CDR2 SASEGT. The J segment lost 1 base and the V segment lost 8 bases, leaving 7 bases of the junction unmatched. The CDR3 reads CASVRTGTSYEQYF. Written as DNA, the CDR3 is TGTGCCAGCGTCCGGACAGGGACGTCCTACGAGCAGTACTTC.

The DNA for the CDR3 is TGTGCTAGTGAACCCCCTCGGGACACCTTCTTTAACTATGGCTACACCTTC. Translating gives CASEPPRDTFFNYGYTF. J is TRBJ1-2 and V is TRBV12-5; a weak D match, TRBD1 (6 bases). Germline V lookup: CDR1 LGHNT, CDR2 FRNRAP. This CDR3 is built from 17 residues. V lost 7 bases and J 1 base, leaving 22 bases between the germline ends.

The V and J genes are TRBV6-1 and TRBJ2-3; D unclear. CDR1 is MNHNS and CDR2 is SASEGT in the germline V gene. Trimming cost V 4 bases and J 4 bases, with 9 bases left between them. CDR3 size: 13 residues. The DNA for the CDR3 is TGTGCCAGCAGTGTAGACGGCCCAGATACGCAGTATTTT. This codes for CASSVDGPDTQYF.

The chain couples TRBV4-1 to TRBJ1-5; D is ambiguous. From germline, CDR1 is MGHRA and CDR2 YSYEKL. V dropped 0 bases and J dropped 6 bases, with 9 bases sitting between them. The CDR3 covers 14 residues. The CDR3 DNA follows: TGCGCCAGCAGCCAAGACCGGGGTAGTCAGCCCCAGCATTTT. Amino acid sequence: CASSQDRGSQPQHF.

V gene TRBV2 combines with J gene TRBJ2-7; D remains unclear. Germline lookup yields CDR1 SNHLY and CDR2 FYNNEI. The CDR3 runs 11 residues. V was pared by 7 bases and J by 9 bases, with 13 bases between. CDR3 residues: CASIRVPSQYF. The CDR3 DNA reads as TGTGCCAGCATTCGAGTCCCTTCGCAGTACTTC.

The genes are TRBV27 and TRBJ1-4; 8 nucleotides match TRBD1. The CDR3 contains 17 residues. The germline gives CDR1 MNHEY, CDR2 SMNVEV (reference sequence). With V trimmed by 4 bases and J by 3 bases, 10 bases remained unmatched. CDR3 sequence: CASSWGRPTGANEKLFF. The DNA of the CDR3 is TGTGCCAGCAGTTGGGGCCGCCCGACAGGGGCTAATGAAAAACTGTTTTTT.

The rearrangement links TRBV6-1 to TRBJ1-3; TRBD1 is a possible D gene (6 bases). Looked up from germline, CDR1 is MNHNS and CDR2 is SASEGT. There are 15 residues in the CDR3. V lost 8 bases and J lost 4, with 18 bases in between. This CDR3 is CASDGQTQRGNTIYF. The CDR3 bases are TGTGCCAGCGATGGACAGACACAAAGGGGAAACACCATATATTTT.

The chain combines TRBV6-6 with TRBJ1-5; 7 bases are shared with TRBD1. Germline loops: CDR1 MNHNY, CDR2 SVGAGI (reference sequence). Germline trimming cut 7 bases from V and 0 bases from J; bases unmatched to any gene: 3. The CDR3 has 14 amino acids. The CDR3 nucleotides are TGTGCCAGCAACAGGGGAGATAGCAATCAGCCCCAGCATTTT. Protein: CASNRGDSNQPQHF.

The V gene is TRBV6-1, the J gene TRBJ1-5; tentative D call: TRBD1 (5 bases). With 7 bases removed from V and 4 bases from J, the gap between germline ends came to 17 bases. This CDR3 is 15 amino acids long. Germline V gives CDR1 MNHNS, CDR2 SASEGT. The CDR3 bases are TGTGCCAGCACGGAGAGCCCGAGGGGAAATCAGCCCCAGCATTTT. It is translated as CASTESPRGNQPQHF.

The rearrangement links TRBV4-3 to TRBJ2-1, with TRBD2 identical over 14 bases. Per the germline V gene, CDR1 is LGHNA and CDR2 is YSLEER. Trimming removed 9 bases from V and 8 bases from J; junction bases left unmatched: 3. This CDR3 has 13 amino acids. The CDR3 region has the DNA TGCGCCAGTGGACTAGCGGGGGGCTATGAGCAGTTCTTC. It is translated as CASGLAGGYEQFF.

V gene TRBV6-5 combines with J gene TRBJ1-1; unclear D gene. Germline CDR1 is MNHEY and CDR2 is SVGAGI. V lost 4 bases and J lost 1, with 7 bases in between. The CDR3 is 13 residues long. The CDR3 loop reads CASSSAPNTEAFF. The CDR3 nucleotides read TGTGCCAGCAGTTCGGCTCCGAACACTGAAGCTTTCTTT.

This chain uses TRBV11-2 with TRBJ2-5, with D possibly TRBD2 on 6 matching bases. The CDR3 spans 19 residues. Germline lookup yields CDR1 SGHAT and CDR2 FQNNGV. Trimming cost V 2 bases and J 5 bases, with 27 bases left between them. The CDR3 region is CASSLYGQLFAGLGETQYF. The CDR3 coding sequence is TGTGCCAGCAGCTTATATGGGCAGCTCTTCGCGGGGTTGGGGGAGACCCAGTACTTC.

This clone was found a few times. This chain uses TRBV7-9 with TRBJ1-2; 11 positions agree with TRBD1. CDR1 and CDR2 from the germline V gene are SEHNR and FQNEAQ (reference sequence). J was trimmed by 8 bases and V by 7 bases; bases with no gene match: 12. This CDR3 spans 15 amino acids. CDR3 sequence: CASTPWRTGGDGYTF. The CDR3 DNA reads TGTGCCAGCACCCCCTGGCGGACAGGGGGCGACGGCTACACCTTC.

This chain joins TRBV10-3 and TRBJ1-6; D not resolved. The CDR3 spans 13 residues. V dropped 0 bases and J dropped 13 bases, with 10 bases sitting between them. Germline V CDR1 and CDR2: ENHRY, SYGVKD. The CDR3 nucleotides are TGTGCCATCAGTGAGTCGGACCGGCTCCCCCTCCACTTT. Amino acids: CAISESDRLPLHF.

V usage is TRBV13 and J usage is TRBJ1-1; a possible D gene is TRBD1 (6 bases). The germline gives CDR1 PRHDT, CDR2 FYEKMQ (reference sequence). Trimming shortened V by 8 bases and J by 6 bases, and 16 bases separated the two germline ends. CDR3 length equals 13 residues. Written as DNA, the CDR3 is TGTGCCAGCGGTACGGGGGGGGCATCTGAAGCTTTCTTT. It specifies CASGTGGASEAFF.

The chain uses TRBV7-2 and TRBJ2-1, with 14 bases identical to TRBD2. This CDR3 spans 16 amino acids. CDR1 SGHTA and CDR2 FQGNSA come from the germline V gene. J was trimmed by 7 bases and V by 2 bases; bases with no gene match: 4. The CDR3 bases are TGTGCCAGCAGCTTAAGGACTAGCGGGGGGCGGAATGAGCAGTTCTTC. It yields the protein CASSLRTSGGRNEQFF.

The gene calls are TRBV9 and TRBJ2-1; D is unresolved. The CDR3 runs 15 residues. Deletions cut 1 base from V and 0 bases from J, with 8 bases between. The germline gives CDR1 SGDLS, CDR2 YYNGEE. The DNA of the CDR3 is TGTGCCAGCAGCGTAACAGATAGCTCCTACAATGAGCAGTTCTTC. Translating it yields CASSVTDSSYNEQFF.

The CDR3 loop is CASRFAGKGDTEAFF. The CDR3 DNA is TGTGCCAGCAGATTTGCAGGGAAGGGGGACACTGAAGCTTTCTTT. The rearrangement uses TRBV6-5 and TRBJ1-1, with D possibly matching TRBD1 (6 bases). CDR3 length: 15 residues. V was trimmed by 6 bases and J by 3 bases, leaving 17 bases between them. Germline CDR1 is MNHEY and CDR2 is SVGAGI.

The chain combines TRBV5-6 with TRBJ1-2; a weak D match, TRBD1 (6 bases). CDR3 length equals 14 residues. CDR1 is SGHDT and CDR2 is YYEEEE in the germline V gene. V was shortened by 4 bases and J by 3 bases, with 13 bases between the two germline ends. For the CDR3, the DNA is TGTGCCAGCAGCCGCCAGGGGCCCGACTATGGCTACACCTTC. It encodes CASSRQGPDYGYTF.

This clone appeared a single time. The V and J genes are TRBV5-8 and TRBJ1-4; D is uncertain. CDR3 length: 14 residues. V was pared by 1 base and J by 6 bases, with 10 bases between. CDR1 and CDR2 (germline): SGHTS, YDEGEE. CDR3 amino acids: CASSLRTLHEKLFF. The CDR3 coding sequence is TGTGCCAGCAGCTTGAGGACTCTTCATGAAAAACTGTTTTTT.

The chain employs TRBV6-6 and TRBJ2-1; 7 nucleotides align to TRBD2. From germline, CDR1 is MNHNY and CDR2 SVGAGI (reference sequence). V lost 5 bases to trimming and J lost 10 bases; unmatched junction nucleotides: 5. CDR3 length: 12 residues. The CDR3: CASSRRGGEQFF. The CDR3 DNA reads as TGTGCCAGCAGTCGGCGCGGGGGAGAGCAGTTCTTC.

V gene TRBV4-2 combines with J gene TRBJ2-7, with D perhaps matching TRBD1 (6 bases). The V end lost 5 bases, the J end lost 3 bases, and 8 bases lay between the germline ends. The length of the CDR3 is 12 residues. Germline V gene sequence: CDR1 LGHNA, CDR2 YNFKEQ. The CDR3 spells CASSDRSYEQYF. CDR3 bases: TGTGCCAGCAGCGACAGGAGCTACGAGCAGTACTTC.

The chain employs TRBV4-1 and TRBJ1-3; 7 bases align to TRBD1. V shed 1 base, J shed 7 bases, and the junction held 13 bases outside the gene matches. CDR1 and CDR2 from the germline V gene are MGHRA and YSYEKL. CDR3 size: 17 residues. The CDR3 spells CASSQALFRGNRNTIYF. DNA for the CDR3: TGCGCCAGCAGCCAAGCCCTATTCAGGGGGAATCGGAACACCATATATTTT.

In this sample, this clone turned up once. This sequence joins TRBV2 and TRBJ2-6; D ambiguous. Germline CDR1 and CDR2: SNHLY and FYNNEI. The length of the CDR3 is 15 residues. Trimming cost V 3 bases and J 2 bases, with 8 bases left between them. CDR3 residues: CASSDWAAGANVLTF. For the CDR3, the DNA is TGTGCCAGCAGTGATTGGGCAGCTGGGGCCAACGTCCTGACTTTC.

V gene TRBV6-6 combines with J gene TRBJ2-3; TRBD2 agrees at 7 bases. After removal of 2 bases from V and 6 bases from J, the junction contained 8 bases not matched to a gene. This CDR3 region has 15 residues. Per the germline V gene, CDR1 is MNHNY and CDR2 is SVGAGI (reference sequence). The CDR3 coding sequence is TGTGCCAGCAGTTACGCATCGGGGGGTCAGGATACGCAGTATTTT. This encodes CASSYASGGQDTQYF.

The rearrangement links TRBV5-1 to TRBJ1-1, with TRBD1 as a possible D gene (5 bases). This CDR3 spans 17 amino acids. Trimming pared 0 bases from V and 2 bases from J, leaving 17 bases between. The germline gives CDR1 SGHRS, CDR2 YFSETQ. CDR3 DNA sequence: TGCGCCAGCAGCTTGGTTGGACATGGGGTGTCAAACACTGAAGCTTTCTTT. Translating gives CASSLVGHGVSNTEAFF. Full variable domain (missing parts from reference TRBV5-1 and TRBJ1-1): KAGVTQTPRYLIKTRGQQVTLSCSPISGHRSVSWYQQTPGQGLQFLFEYFSETQRNKGNFPGRFSGRQFSNSRSEMNVSTLELGDSALYLCASSLVGHGVSNTEAFFGQGTRLTVV.